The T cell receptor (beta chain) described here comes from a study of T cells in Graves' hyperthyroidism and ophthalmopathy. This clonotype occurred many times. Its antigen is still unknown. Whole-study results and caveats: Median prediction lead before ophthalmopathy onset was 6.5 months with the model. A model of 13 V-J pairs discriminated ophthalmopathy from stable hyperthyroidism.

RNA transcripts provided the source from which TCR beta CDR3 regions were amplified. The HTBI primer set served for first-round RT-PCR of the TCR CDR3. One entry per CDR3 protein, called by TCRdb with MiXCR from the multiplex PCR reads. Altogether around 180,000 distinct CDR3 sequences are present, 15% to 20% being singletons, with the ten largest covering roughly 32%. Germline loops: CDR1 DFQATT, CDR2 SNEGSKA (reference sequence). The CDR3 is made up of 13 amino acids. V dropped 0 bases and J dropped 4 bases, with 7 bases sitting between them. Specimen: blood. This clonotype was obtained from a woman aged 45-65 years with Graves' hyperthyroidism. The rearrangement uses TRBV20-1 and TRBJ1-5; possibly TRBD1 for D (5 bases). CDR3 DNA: TGCAGTGCTAGAGAGGGGGGAAATCAGCCCCAGCATTTT. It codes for CSAREGGNQPQHF.